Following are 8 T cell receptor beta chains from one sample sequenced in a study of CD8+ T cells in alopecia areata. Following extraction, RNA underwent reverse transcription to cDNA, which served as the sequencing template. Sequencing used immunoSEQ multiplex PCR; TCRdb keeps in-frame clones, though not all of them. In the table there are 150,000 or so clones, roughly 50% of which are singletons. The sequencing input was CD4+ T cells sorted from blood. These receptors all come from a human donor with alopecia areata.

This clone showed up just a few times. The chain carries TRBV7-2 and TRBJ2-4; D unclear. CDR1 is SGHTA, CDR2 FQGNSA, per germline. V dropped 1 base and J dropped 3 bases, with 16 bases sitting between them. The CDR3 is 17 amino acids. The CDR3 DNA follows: TGTGCCAGCAGCTTAGGCCCGGGCGGCAGAGTCAAAAACATTCAGTACTTC. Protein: CASSLGPGGRVKNIQYF.

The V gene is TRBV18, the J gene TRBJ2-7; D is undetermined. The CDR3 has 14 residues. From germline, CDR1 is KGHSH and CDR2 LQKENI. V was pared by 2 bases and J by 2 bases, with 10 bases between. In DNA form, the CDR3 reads TGTGCCAGCTCACCAGCCGGAGTAGCCTACGAGCAGTACTTC. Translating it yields CASSPAGVAYEQYF.

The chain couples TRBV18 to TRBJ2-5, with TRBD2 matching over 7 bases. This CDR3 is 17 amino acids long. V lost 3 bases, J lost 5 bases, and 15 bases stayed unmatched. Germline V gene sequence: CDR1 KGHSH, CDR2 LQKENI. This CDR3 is CASSPKSGNGRRETQYF. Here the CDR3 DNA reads TGTGCCAGCTCACCGAAGTCCGGCAACGGGAGGAGGGAGACCCAGTACTTC.

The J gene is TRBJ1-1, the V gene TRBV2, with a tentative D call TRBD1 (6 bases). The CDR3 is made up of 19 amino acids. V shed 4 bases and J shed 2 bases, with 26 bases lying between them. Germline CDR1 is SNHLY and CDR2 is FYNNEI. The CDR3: CASSVVFGRRGGGNTEAFF. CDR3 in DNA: TGTGCCAGCAGTGTGGTTTTCGGCAGGCGAGGAGGGGGAAACACTGAAGCTTTCTTT.

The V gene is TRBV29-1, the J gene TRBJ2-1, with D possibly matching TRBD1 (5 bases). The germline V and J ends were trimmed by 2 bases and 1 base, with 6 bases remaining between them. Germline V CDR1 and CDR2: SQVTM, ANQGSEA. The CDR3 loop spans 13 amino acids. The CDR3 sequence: CSVERGSYNEQFF. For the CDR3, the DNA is TGCAGCGTTGAAAGGGGTTCCTACAATGAGCAGTTCTTC.

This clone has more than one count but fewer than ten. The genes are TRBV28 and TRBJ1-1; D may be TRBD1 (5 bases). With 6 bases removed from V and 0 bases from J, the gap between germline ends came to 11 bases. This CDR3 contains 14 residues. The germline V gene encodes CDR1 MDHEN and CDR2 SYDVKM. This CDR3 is CASRLPQVNTEAFF. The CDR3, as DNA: TGTGCCAGCAGGTTACCACAGGTGAACACTGAAGCTTTCTTT.

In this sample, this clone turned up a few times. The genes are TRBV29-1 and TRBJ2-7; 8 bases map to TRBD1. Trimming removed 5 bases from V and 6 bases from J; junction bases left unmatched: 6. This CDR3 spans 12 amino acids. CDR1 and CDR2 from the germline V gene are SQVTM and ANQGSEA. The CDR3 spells CSVLDRDGEQYF. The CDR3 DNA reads TGCAGCGTTCTGGACAGGGATGGCGAGCAGTACTTC.

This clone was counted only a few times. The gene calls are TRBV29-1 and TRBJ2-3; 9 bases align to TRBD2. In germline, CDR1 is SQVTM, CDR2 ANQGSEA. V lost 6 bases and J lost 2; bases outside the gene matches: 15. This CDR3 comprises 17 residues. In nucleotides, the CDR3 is TGCAGCGTGATCGCCGGGACTAGCAGTTTGTTCACAGATACGCAGTATTTT. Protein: CSVIAGTSSLFTDTQYF.